This T cell receptor (beta chain) was identified during a study of blood T cells in healthy people across ages. The germline CDR1 and CDR2 sequences are DFQATT and SNEGSKA (reference sequence). The germline V and J ends were trimmed by 1 base and 1 base, with 13 bases remaining between them. This CDR3 is 15 amino acids long. Sample-barcoded 5' priming and a J-beta primer mix drove a second PCR of roughly 7 to 11 cycles. TCRdb itself ran the 5' RACE reads through MiXCR, one entry per CDR3 protein. The sample consists of hundreds of thousands of distinct CDR3 sequences, over 40% of them appearing once.

The sequence came from a man older than 75 in good health. The chain has TRBV20-1 and TRBJ1-1; D gene uncertain. What was sequenced was blood. CDR3 coding DNA: TGCAGTGCTAGAGTACCCCATGTAGAGAACACTGAAGCTTTCTTT. Its translation is CSARVPHVENTEAFF.